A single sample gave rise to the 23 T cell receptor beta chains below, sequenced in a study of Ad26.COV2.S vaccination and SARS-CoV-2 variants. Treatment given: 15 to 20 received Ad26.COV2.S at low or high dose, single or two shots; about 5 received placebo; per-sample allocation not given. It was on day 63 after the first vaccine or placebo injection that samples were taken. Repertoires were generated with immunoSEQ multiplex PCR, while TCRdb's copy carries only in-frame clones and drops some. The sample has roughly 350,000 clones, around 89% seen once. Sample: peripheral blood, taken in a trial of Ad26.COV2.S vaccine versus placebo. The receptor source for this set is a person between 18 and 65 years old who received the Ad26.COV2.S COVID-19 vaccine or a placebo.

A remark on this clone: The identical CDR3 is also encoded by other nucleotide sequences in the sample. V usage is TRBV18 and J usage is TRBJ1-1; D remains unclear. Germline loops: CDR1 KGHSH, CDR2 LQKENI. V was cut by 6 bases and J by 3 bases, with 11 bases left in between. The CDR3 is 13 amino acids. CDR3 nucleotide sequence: TGTGCCAGCTCCCCCCGTGGGTACACTGAAGCTTTCTTT. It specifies CASSPRGYTEAFF.

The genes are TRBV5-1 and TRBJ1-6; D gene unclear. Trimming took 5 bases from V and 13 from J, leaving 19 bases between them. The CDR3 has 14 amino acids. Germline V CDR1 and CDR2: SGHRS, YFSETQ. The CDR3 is CASSVSPDIGPLHF. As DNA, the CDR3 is TGCGCCAGCAGTGTTTCGCCAGACATAGGCCCCCTCCACTTT.

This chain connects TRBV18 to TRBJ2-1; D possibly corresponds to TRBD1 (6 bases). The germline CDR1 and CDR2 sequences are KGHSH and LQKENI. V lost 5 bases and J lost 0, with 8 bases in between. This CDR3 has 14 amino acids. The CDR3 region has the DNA TGTGCCAGCTCAAAGGGGGACTCCTACAATGAGCAGTTCTTC. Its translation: CASSKGDSYNEQFF.

In DNA form, the CDR3 reads TGTGCCACCAGTGATTTGGCGGACGGGAAGGTGGTGTCTGTTGGTAAGGTCTATCAGCCCCAGCATTTT. This gives the protein CATSDLADGKVVSVGKVYQPQHF. V gene TRBV24-1 combines with J gene TRBJ1-5; no reliable D call. Germline V gives CDR1 KGHDR, CDR2 SFDVKD. This CDR3 comprises 23 residues. V was trimmed by 0 bases and J by 5 bases, leaving 34 bases between them.

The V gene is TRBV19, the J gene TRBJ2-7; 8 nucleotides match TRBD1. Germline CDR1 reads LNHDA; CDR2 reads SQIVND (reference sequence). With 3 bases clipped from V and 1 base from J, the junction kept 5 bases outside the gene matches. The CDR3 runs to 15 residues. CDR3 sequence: CASSIHRDRSYEQYF. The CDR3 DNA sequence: TGTGCCAGTAGTATCCACCGGGACAGGTCCTACGAGCAGTACTTC. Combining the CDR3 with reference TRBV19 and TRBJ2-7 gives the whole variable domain DGGITQSPKYLFRKEGQNVTLSCEQNLNHDAMYWYRQDPGQGLRLIYYSQIVNDFQKGDIAEGYSVSREKKESFPLTVTSAQKNPTAFYLCASSIHRDRSYEQYFGPGTRLTVT.

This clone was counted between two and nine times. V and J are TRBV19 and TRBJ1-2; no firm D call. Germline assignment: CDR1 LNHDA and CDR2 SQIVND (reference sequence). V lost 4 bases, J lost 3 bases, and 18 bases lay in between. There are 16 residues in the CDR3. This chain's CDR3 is CASSTGSDATYYGYTF. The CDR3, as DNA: TGTGCCAGTAGTACCGGATCAGATGCCACGTACTATGGCTACACCTTC. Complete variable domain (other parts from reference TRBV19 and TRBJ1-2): DGGITQSPKYLFRKEGQNVTLSCEQNLNHDAMYWYRQDPGQGLRLIYYSQIVNDFQKGDIAEGYSVSREKKESFPLTVTSAQKNPTAFYLCASSTGSDATYYGYTFGSGTRLTVV.

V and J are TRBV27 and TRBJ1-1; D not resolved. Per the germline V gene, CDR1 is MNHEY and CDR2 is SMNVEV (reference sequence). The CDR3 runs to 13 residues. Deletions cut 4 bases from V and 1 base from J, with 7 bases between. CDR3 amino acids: CASSWSGNTEAFF. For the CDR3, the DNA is TGTGCCAGCAGTTGGTCGGGGAACACTGAAGCTTTCTTT.

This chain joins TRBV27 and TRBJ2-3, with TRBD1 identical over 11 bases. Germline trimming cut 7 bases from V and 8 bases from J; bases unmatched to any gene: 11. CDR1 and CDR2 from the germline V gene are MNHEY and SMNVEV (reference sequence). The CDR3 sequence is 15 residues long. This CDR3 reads CASTSRTGGQGTQYF. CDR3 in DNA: TGTGCCAGCACCTCTCGGACAGGGGGCCAAGGTACGCAGTATTTT.

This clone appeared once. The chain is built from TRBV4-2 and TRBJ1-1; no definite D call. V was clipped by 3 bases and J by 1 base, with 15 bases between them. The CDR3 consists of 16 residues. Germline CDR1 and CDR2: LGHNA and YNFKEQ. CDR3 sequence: CASSHRTQTANTEAFF. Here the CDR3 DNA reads TGTGCCAGCAGCCACCGTACCCAGACCGCGAACACTGAAGCTTTCTTT.

As DNA, the CDR3 is TGTGCCAGCAGCGTAGAAGCCAGGGTGAACTCACCCCTCCACTTT. Translated, it gives CASSVEARVNSPLHF. The genes are TRBV9 and TRBJ1-6; TRBD1 is a possible D gene (5 bases). CDR1 and CDR2 from the germline V gene are SGDLS and YYNGEE. The CDR3 loop spans 15 amino acids. V was pared by 0 bases and J by 10 bases, with 14 bases between.

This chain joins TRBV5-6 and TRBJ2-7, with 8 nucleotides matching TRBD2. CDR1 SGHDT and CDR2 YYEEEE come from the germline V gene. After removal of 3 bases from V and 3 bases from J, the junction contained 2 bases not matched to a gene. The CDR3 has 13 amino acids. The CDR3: CASSSGTSYEQYF. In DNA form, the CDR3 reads TGTGCCAGCAGCTCCGGGACTAGCTACGAGCAGTACTTC. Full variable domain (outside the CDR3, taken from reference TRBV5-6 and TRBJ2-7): DAGVTQSPTHLIKTRGQQVTLRCSPKSGHDTVSWYQQALGQGPQFIFQYYEEEERQRGNFPDRFSGHQFPNYSSELNVNALLLGDSALYLCASSSGTSYEQYFGPGTRLTVT.

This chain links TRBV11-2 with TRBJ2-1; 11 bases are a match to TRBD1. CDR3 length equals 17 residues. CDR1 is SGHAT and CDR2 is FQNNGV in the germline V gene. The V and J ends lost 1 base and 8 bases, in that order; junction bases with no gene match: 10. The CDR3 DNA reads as TGTGCCAGCAGCTTAGGTCGGACAGGGGGCTCTCACGATGAGCAGTTCTTC. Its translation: CASSLGRTGGSHDEQFF. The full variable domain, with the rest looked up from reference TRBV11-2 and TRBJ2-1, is EAGVAQSPRYKIIEKRQSVAFWCNPISGHATLYWYQQILGQGPKLLIQFQNNGVVDDSQLPKDRFSAERLKGVDSTLKIQPAKLEDSAVYLCASSLGRTGGSHDEQFFGPGTRLTVL.

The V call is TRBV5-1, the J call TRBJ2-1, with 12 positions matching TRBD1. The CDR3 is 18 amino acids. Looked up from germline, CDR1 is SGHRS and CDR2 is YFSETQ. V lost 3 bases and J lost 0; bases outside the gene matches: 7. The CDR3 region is CASSWPGQGASSYNEQFF. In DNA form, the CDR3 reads TGCGCCAGCAGCTGGCCGGGACAGGGGGCGAGCTCCTACAATGAGCAGTTCTTC. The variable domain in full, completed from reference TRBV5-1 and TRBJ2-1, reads KAGVTQTPRYLIKTRGQQVTLSCSPISGHRSVSWYQQTPGQGLQFLFEYFSETQRNKGNFPGRFSGRQFSNSRSEMNVSTLELGDSALYLCASSWPGQGASSYNEQFFGPGTRLTVL.

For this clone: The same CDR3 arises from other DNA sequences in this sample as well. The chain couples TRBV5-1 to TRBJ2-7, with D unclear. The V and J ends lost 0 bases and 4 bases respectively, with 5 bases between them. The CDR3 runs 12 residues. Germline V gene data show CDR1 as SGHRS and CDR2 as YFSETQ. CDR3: CASSLEGYEQYF. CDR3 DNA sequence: TGCGCCAGCAGCTTGGAGGGATACGAGCAGTACTTC.

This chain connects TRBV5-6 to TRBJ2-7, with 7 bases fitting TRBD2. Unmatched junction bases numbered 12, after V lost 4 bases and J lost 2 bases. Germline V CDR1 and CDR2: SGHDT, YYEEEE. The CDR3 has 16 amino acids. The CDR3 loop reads CASSPFKAGFAYEQYF. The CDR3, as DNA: TGTGCCAGCAGCCCCTTTAAAGCGGGATTTGCCTACGAGCAGTACTTC.

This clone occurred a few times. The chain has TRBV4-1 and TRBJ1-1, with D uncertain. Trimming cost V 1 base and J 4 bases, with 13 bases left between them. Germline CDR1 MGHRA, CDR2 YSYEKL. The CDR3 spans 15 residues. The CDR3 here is CASSQGERSPTEAFF. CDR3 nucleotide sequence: TGCGCCAGCAGCCAAGGGGAAAGGTCGCCCACTGAAGCTTTCTTT.

DNA for the CDR3: TGTGCCAGCTCACCTCCGGGACACCCCTCCTACAATGAGCAGTTCTTC. Residues: CASSPPGHPSYNEQFF. V gene TRBV18 combines with J gene TRBJ2-1; tentatively, D is TRBD1 (6 bases). Trimming stripped 3 bases from V and 0 bases from J, with 12 bases between. CDR3 length: 16 residues. Germline-derived CDR1 and CDR2 are KGHSH and LQKENI.

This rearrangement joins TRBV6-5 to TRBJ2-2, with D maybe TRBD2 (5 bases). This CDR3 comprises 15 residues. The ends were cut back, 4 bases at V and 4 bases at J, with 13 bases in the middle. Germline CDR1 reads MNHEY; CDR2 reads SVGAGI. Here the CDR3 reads CASSSSASGTGELFF. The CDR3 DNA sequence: TGTGCCAGCAGTTCGTCGGCAAGCGGCACCGGGGAGCTGTTTTTT.

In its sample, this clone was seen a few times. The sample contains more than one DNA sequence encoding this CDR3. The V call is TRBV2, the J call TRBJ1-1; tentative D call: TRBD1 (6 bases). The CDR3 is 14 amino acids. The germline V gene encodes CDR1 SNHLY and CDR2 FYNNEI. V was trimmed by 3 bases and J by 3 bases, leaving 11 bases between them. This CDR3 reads CASSDEGGDTEAFF. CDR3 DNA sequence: TGTGCCAGCAGTGACGAGGGGGGTGACACTGAAGCTTTCTTT. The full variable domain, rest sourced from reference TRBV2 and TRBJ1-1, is EPEVTQTPSHQVTQMGQEVILRCVPISNHLYFYWYRQILGQKVEFLVSFYNNEISEKSEIFDDQFSVERPDGSNFTLKIRSTKLEDSAMYFCASSDEGGDTEAFFGQGTRLTVV.

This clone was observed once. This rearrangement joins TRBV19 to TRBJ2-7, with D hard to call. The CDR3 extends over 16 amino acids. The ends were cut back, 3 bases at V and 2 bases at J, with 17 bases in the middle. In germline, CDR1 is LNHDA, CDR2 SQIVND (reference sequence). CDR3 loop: CASSMDRGPFPYEQYF. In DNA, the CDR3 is TGTGCCAGTAGTATGGATCGCGGCCCCTTCCCCTACGAGCAGTACTTC.

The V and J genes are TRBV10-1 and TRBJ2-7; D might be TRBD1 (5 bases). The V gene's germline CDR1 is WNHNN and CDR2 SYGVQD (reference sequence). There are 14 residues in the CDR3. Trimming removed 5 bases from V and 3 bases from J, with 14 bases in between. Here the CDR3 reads CASSHDRDNYEQYF. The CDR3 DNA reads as TGCGCCAGCAGTCACGACAGAGACAACTACGAGCAGTACTTC.

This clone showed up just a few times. DNA of the CDR3: TGTGCCAGCAGCTTAGAGATAGCGGGAGGAGAGACCCAGTACTTC. Translated: CASSLEIAGGETQYF. The chain links TRBV7-9 to TRBJ2-5, with 10 bases fitting TRBD2. CDR3 size: 15 residues. V shed 1 base, J shed 4 bases, and the junction held 3 bases outside the gene matches. Germline V gene sequence: CDR1 SEHNR, CDR2 FQNEAQ (reference sequence).

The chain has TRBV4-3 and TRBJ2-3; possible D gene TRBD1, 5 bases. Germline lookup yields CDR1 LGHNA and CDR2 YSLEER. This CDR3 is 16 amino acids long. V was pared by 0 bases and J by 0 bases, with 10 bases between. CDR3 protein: CASSQDHGASTDTQYF. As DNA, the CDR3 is TGCGCCAGCAGCCAAGATCATGGGGCTAGCACAGATACGCAGTATTTT.